At least ten counts were recorded for the clone carrying this T cell receptor beta chain. TCR cDNA received a 3' ligated oligonucleotide that carried a UMI. Whole blood, 2.5 to 3 ml, came from adult healthy volunteers. Four PCR rounds used nested alpha and beta constant region primers plus the SP2 primer. For blood and skin samples, reverse transcription used TCR alpha and beta constant primers. Via MiXCR, TCRdb re-called the 5' RACE reads, giving one row per CDR3 protein. The repertoire holds about 48,000 distinct CDR3 sequences, with over 3.5% as singletons. The germline V and J ends were trimmed by 6 bases and 3 bases, with 11 bases remaining between them. The CDR3 loop spans 13 amino acids. The sample originates from a study of naive and memory T cell subsets.

The TCR originated in a female donor in good health. V and J are TRBV6-7 and TRBJ2-5, with D perhaps TRBD1 (7 bases). TRBV6-7 is known as an ORF, though its function is uncertain. CDR3 coding DNA: TGTGCCAGCAGCGACAGGGAGGAAGAGACCCAGTACTTC. Translating it yields CASSDREEETQYF.